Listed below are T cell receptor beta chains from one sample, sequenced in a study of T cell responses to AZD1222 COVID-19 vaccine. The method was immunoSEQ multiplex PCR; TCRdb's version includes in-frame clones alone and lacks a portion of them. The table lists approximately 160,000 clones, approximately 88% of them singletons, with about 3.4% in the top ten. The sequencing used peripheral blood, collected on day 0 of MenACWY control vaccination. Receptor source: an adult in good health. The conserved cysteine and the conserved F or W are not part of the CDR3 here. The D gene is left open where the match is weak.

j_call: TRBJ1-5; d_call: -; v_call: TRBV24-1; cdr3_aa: ATSGLGGNQPQH
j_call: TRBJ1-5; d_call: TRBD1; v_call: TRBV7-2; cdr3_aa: ASSLRDSQQPQH
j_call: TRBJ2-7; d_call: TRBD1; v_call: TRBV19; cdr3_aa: ASSLPGQGSREQY
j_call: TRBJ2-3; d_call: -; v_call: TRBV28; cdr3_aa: ASSLLGTNTDTQY
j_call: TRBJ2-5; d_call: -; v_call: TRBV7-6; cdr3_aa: ASSFGPYQETQY
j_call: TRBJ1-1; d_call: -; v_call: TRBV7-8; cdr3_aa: ASSIVNTEAF
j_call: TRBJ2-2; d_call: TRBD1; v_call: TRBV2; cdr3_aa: ASSPRGDRAAGELF
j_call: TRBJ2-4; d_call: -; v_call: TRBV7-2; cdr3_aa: ASSSLAGAGGDIQY
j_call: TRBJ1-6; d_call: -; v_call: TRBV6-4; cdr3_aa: ASSEFIGGRNNSPLH
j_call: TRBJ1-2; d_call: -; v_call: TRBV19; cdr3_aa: ASSIGQEDYGYT
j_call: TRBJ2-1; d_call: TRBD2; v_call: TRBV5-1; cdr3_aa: ASSYSSGPYNEQF
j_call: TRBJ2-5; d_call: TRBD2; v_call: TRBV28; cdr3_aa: ASGSSGFQETQY
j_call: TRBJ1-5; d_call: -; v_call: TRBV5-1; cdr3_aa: ASSLAWRRSENQPQH
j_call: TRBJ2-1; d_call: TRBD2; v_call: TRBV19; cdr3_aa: ASSTPGLAGFDEQF
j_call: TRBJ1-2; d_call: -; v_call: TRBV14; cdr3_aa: ASSQSGWGYGYT
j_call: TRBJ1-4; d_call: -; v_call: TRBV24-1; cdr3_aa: ATSDRGNEKLF
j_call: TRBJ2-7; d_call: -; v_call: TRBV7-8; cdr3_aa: ASSHLKIGEQY
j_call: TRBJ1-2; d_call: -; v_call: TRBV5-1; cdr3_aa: ASSPDSFYGYT
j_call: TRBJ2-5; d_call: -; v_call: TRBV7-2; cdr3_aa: ASSLMEGQETQY
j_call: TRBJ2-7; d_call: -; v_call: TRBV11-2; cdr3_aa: ASSPSPVSSYEQY